This TCR beta chain comes out of a study of kidney transplant recipient with SARS-CoV-2 infection (TCRdb year 2021). V is pruned by 4 bases and J by 5 bases, leaving 1 base of the junction without a gene match. As encoded in the germline V gene, CDR1 is SNHLY while CDR2 is FYNNEI. The CDR3, cysteine through phenylalanine, is 14 amino acids long. Just CDR3 DNA is preserved here, 42 bases in frame from base 1. This clonotype was seen at least ten times. Its antigen is not yet known. No much larger clone exists at a distance of one base, and base qualities are not known. The sequencer was an Illumina MiSeq. Profiling of the peripheral T cell repertoire targeted human TCRbeta genes. The authors processed their data as follows. To account for variability over time, differences in clonotype abundance were tested using beta-binomial modelling. Expanded clonotypes were screened against the ImmuneCODE reference database of SARS-CoV-2-associated TCRs and were mapped to viral genome regions. Additional repertoire analyses examined TRBV gene usage, CDR3 length, CDR3 amino acid overlap between time points, distributions of clonotype abundance, and Jaccard similarity. Clones were called with MiXCR by TCRdb after fastp trimmed the public reads at Q25, and only in-frame beta chains were retained. Entries are consolidated by CDR3 protein sequence, retaining the most common genes and DNA. The authors' filters were not applied to this entry. The sample table holds 200,000 to 300,000 distinct CDR3 sequences, of which under 30% were seen once. The top ten clones comprise around 7.8% of the sample.

In light of the paper, this sample's time point label describes: pre-pandemic baseline sample and day 111 after first positive SARS-CoV-2 test. Sequences were derived from a blood sample, sampled at baseline and between days 110 and 120 from a kidney transplant recipient. This chain is built from TRBV2 and TRBJ2-1; TRBD2 fits 11 bases in the junction. The receptor's source is a male patient in his thirties who had COVID-19 and was a kidney transplant recipient. After a transplant, some T cells may be the graft donor's own cells. In nucleotide form, the sequence is TGTGCCAGCAGTGTTAGCGGGGGGGACAATGAGCAGTTCTTC. It is translated as CASSVSGGDNEQFF.